The clone carrying this TCR beta chain was found once. Its antigen is unidentified. This table comes from immunoSEQ multiplex PCR, and its TCRdb copy is limited to in-frame clones, with some not included. In the table there are roughly 100,000 clones, about 89% of which are singletons. The data originate from a study of T cell responses to AZD1222 COVID-19 vaccine. Whole-study results and caveats: Donors were mostly white British, more females; clonal diversity possibly underestimated. Vaccine-related CD4 TCRs covered spike, predominating at 160-218 and 743-854.

Germline values: CDR1 MRHNA, CDR2 SNTAGT. The CDR3 extends over 18 amino acids. V shed 4 bases and J 2 bases; nucleotides not matched to a gene: 15. The sequenced sample was peripheral blood, obtained on day 0 of AZD1222 vaccination. The source is an adult in good health. V and J are TRBV6-4 and TRBJ2-3; 7 nucleotides align to TRBD2. The DNA of the CDR3 is TGTGCCAGCAGTGTCGAATTAACCCACAGCGGGGCCACAGATACGCAGTATTTT. It yields the protein CASSVELTHSGATDTQYF.